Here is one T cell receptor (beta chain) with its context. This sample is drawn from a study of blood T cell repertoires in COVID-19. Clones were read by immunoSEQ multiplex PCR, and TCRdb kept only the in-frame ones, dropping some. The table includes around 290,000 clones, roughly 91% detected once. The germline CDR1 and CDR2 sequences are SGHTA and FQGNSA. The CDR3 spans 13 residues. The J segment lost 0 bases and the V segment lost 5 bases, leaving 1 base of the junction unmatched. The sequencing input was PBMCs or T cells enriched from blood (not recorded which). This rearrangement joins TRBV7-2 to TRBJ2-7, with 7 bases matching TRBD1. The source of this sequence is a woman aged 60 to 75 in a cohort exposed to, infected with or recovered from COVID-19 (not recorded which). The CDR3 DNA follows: TGTGCCAGCAGCCGACAGGGCTCCTACGAGCAGTACTTC. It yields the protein CASSRQGSYEQYF.